A single sample is the source of the 30 T cell receptor beta chains below, sequenced in a study of blood T cell repertoires in COVID-19. Clones were sequenced by immunoSEQ multiplex PCR, and TCRdb holds only the in-frame ones, with some missing. The table records some 120,000 clones, 80% to 90% of them present only once. The material sequenced was peripheral blood. These receptors all stem from a man aged 65 to 85 with active or convalescent COVID-19.

The rearrangement links TRBV25-1 to TRBJ2-1; 14 nucleotides line up with TRBD2. This CDR3 contains 17 residues. Germline CDR1 MGHDK, CDR2 SYGVNS. Trimming took 2 bases from V and 13 from J; bases not matched to a gene: 13. Here the CDR3 reads CASSEVPGTSGSSPQFF. CDR3 DNA: TGTGCCAGCAGTGAAGTCCCCGGGACTAGCGGGAGCTCCCCCCAGTTCTTC.

The chain is built from TRBV20-1 and TRBJ2-7; 8 bases match TRBD1. V shed 3 bases, J shed 4 bases, and the junction held 8 bases outside the gene matches. This CDR3 has 14 residues. Germline assignment: CDR1 DFQATT and CDR2 SNEGSKA (reference sequence). In nucleotides, the CDR3 is TGCAGTGCTAGTGGCCCAGGGGGCCTTTACGAGCAGTACTTC. Residues: CSASGPGGLYEQYF.

This chain connects TRBV3-1 (or the pseudogene TRBV3-2) to TRBJ2-1; tentatively, D is TRBD1 (6 bases). Germline V gives CDR1 LGHDT, CDR2 YNNKEL (reference sequence). This CDR3 contains 14 residues. Trimming cost V 4 bases and J 5 bases, with 12 bases left between them. CDR3 bases: TGTGCCAGCAGCCTGGGACACGGAGACAATGAGCAGTTCTTC. This sequence encodes CASSLGHGDNEQFF.

This clone appeared many times. This rearrangement joins TRBV9 to TRBJ2-2, with TRBD1 matching 9 bases. CDR3 length: 17 residues. Germline CDR1 reads SGDLS; CDR2 reads YYNGEE. V trimming: 3 bases; J trimming: 3 bases; junction bases outside the gene matches: 9. This CDR3 reads CASSGRDRVPYTGELFF. The CDR3 DNA follows: TGTGCCAGCAGCGGCCGGGACAGGGTCCCTTACACCGGGGAGCTGTTTTTT.

V and J are TRBV23-1 and TRBJ2-3, with 10 bases identical to TRBD2. TRBV23-1 belongs to the ORF category, with a function that is uncertain. The CDR3 contains 21 residues. J was trimmed by 2 bases and V by 0 bases; bases with no gene match: 17. The CDR3 coding sequence is TGCGCCAGCAGTCAATCAAAGGGACTAGCGACCCGAAGGCCGACCACAGATACGCAGTATTTT. Translating it yields CASSQSKGLATRRPTTDTQYF.

The chain links TRBV5-8 to TRBJ1-6, with D maybe TRBD1 (5 bases). V was cut by 5 bases and J by 5 bases, with 11 bases left in between. CDR1 and CDR2 (germline): SGHTS, YDEGEE. This CDR3 contains 14 residues. The CDR3 DNA reads as TGTGCCAGCAGGACGGGGGGAGATAATTCACCCCTCCACTTT. Encoded protein: CASRTGGDNSPLHF.

V usage is TRBV6-5 and J usage is TRBJ1-6, with D possibly being TRBD1 (6 bases). Trimming removed 6 bases at V and 12 bases at J, with 12 bases between. Germline V gene sequence: CDR1 MNHEY, CDR2 SVGAGI. There are 12 residues in the CDR3. The CDR3 region is CASRVTGQPLHF. CDR3 nucleotides: TGTGCCAGCAGAGTAACAGGGCAACCCCTCCACTTT.

The chain recombines TRBV27 with TRBJ2-5; D might be TRBD2 (6 bases). V lost 4 bases, J lost 0 bases, and 18 bases lay in between. CDR3 length equals 17 residues. Germline V gene data show CDR1 as MNHEY and CDR2 as SMNVEV (reference sequence). CDR3 sequence (DNA): TGTGCCAGCAGTTCGGGACGAGGAGGGGCGTACCAAGAGACCCAGTACTTC. Its protein is CASSSGRGGAYQETQYF.

The rearrangement joins TRBV5-1 to TRBJ2-2, with 9 bases matching TRBD2. Looked up from germline, CDR1 is SGHRS and CDR2 is YFSETQ. J was trimmed by 1 base and V by 6 bases; bases with no gene match: 7. The CDR3 spans 16 residues. Here the CDR3 reads CASKMALAGNTGELFF. The CDR3 DNA sequence: TGCGCCAGCAAGATGGCACTAGCGGGGAACACCGGGGAGCTGTTTTTT.

The chain recombines TRBV7-2 with TRBJ2-1; 8 bases line up with TRBD2. The length of the CDR3 is 18 residues. The ends lost 0 bases at V and 0 bases at J; junction bases unmatched: 7. Germline V gene lookup returns CDR1 SGHTA and CDR2 FQGNSA. In DNA form, the CDR3 reads TGTGCCAGCAGCTTAGCGGTGGCTAGCGGGCCCTCCTACAATGAGCAGTTCTTC. Protein: CASSLAVASGPSYNEQFF. The whole variable domain, remainder taken from reference TRBV7-2 and TRBJ2-1, is GAGVSQSPSNKVTEKGKDVELRCDPISGHTALYWYRQSLGQGLEFLIYFQGNSAPDKSGLPSDRFSAERTGGSVSTLTIQRTQQEDSAVYLCASSLAVASGPSYNEQFFGPGTRLTVL.

The chain couples TRBV15 to TRBJ1-1; 9 bases fit TRBD1. The CDR3 consists of 13 residues. Germline V gene sequence: CDR1 LNHNV, CDR2 YYDKDF (reference sequence). V shed 9 bases, J shed 3 bases, and the junction held 5 bases outside the gene matches. CDR3 protein: CATDRGGDTEAFF. The CDR3 bases are TGTGCCACAGACAGGGGGGGGGACACTGAAGCTTTCTTT.

The chain couples TRBV7-8 to TRBJ1-5; no definite D call. The CDR3 is 16 amino acids. The V gene's germline CDR1 is SGHVS and CDR2 FQNEAQ. V lost 7 bases, J lost 4 bases, and 20 bases lay in between. For the CDR3, the DNA is TGTGCCAGCACCCTTTGGCCGGGGAACGGAAATCAGCCCCAGCATTTT. Its translation: CASTLWPGNGNQPQHF.

The chain is built from TRBV19 and TRBJ2-3, with 12 bases matching TRBD2. This CDR3 region has 16 residues. Germline V gives CDR1 LNHDA, CDR2 SQIVND (reference sequence). With 6 bases clipped from V and 5 bases from J, the junction kept 9 bases outside the gene matches. The chain's CDR3 is CASRLLAGGVGDTQYF. The CDR3 coding sequence is TGTGCCAGTAGACTTCTAGCGGGAGGGGTTGGAGATACGCAGTATTTT.

This chain joins TRBV27 and TRBJ2-3, with 9 bases lining up with TRBD2. CDR1 is MNHEY, CDR2 SMNVEV, per germline (reference sequence). This CDR3 has 20 residues. V shed 3 bases and J 0 bases; nucleotides not matched to a gene: 16. In DNA, the CDR3 is TGTGCCAGCAGTTTTCTCGCGGGAGGGCCGGTTTCGTCTAGCACAGATACGCAGTATTTT. As protein: CASSFLAGGPVSSSTDTQYF.

The DNA of the CDR3 is TGCGCCAGCAGCCAAGGGGTCCTAGCGGGAGTCATCGAGCAGTACTTC. Translation gives CASSQGVLAGVIEQYF. This chain connects TRBV4-1 to TRBJ2-7, with 10 bases aligning to TRBD2. Germline V gene lookup returns CDR1 MGHRA and CDR2 YSYEKL. V shed 1 base, J shed 6 bases, and the junction held 9 bases outside the gene matches. CDR3 size: 16 residues.

The chain is built from TRBV28 and TRBJ2-7; 10 nucleotides agree with TRBD1. Per the germline V gene, CDR1 is MDHEN and CDR2 is SYDVKM. CDR3 length: 14 amino acids. In DNA, the CDR3 is TGTGCTATCCTCGGGAGCGGGACAGGGGACGAGCAGTACTTC. Translation gives CAILGSGTGDEQYF. The variable domain in full, completed from reference TRBV28 and TRBJ2-7, reads DVKVTQSSRYLVKRTGEKVFLECVQDMDHENMFWYRQDPGLGLRLIYFSYDVKMKEKGDIPEGYSVSREKKERFSLILESASTNQTSMYLCAILGSGTGDEQYFGPGTRLTVT.

In DNA, the CDR3 is TGTGCCAGCAGTTCTCCGGGAGGCACTGAAGCTTTCTTT. Its protein product is CASSSPGGTEAFF. V is TRBV28 and J is TRBJ1-1; unclear D gene. The ends were cut back, 4 bases at V and 4 bases at J, with 10 bases in the middle. Germline CDR1 MDHEN, CDR2 SYDVKM. The CDR3 loop spans 13 amino acids.

The chain couples TRBV15 to TRBJ2-3; D perhaps matches TRBD2 (6 bases). Trimming cost V 2 bases and J 5 bases, with 17 bases left between them. CDR3 length: 16 amino acids. Germline V lookup: CDR1 LNHNV, CDR2 YYDKDF (reference sequence). The CDR3 DNA reads as TGTGCCACCAGCAGACTGGCGGGATCGTCGGAAGATACGCAGTATTTT. Translation gives CATSRLAGSSEDTQYF.

The chain combines TRBV3-1 (or the pseudogene TRBV3-2) with TRBJ2-5, with TRBD2 matching 9 bases. Germline V gene lookup returns CDR1 LGHDT and CDR2 YNNKEL (reference sequence). CDR3 length: 17 amino acids. V lost 1 base to trimming and J lost 4 bases; unmatched junction nucleotides: 10. The CDR3 spells CASSQGLAEEVGETQYF. In DNA form, the CDR3 reads TGTGCCAGCAGCCAAGGACTAGCGGAGGAGGTTGGAGAGACCCAGTACTTC.

V and J are TRBV6-4 and TRBJ2-3; possible D gene TRBD1, 5 bases. V was pared by 4 bases and J by 5 bases, with 10 bases between. The CDR3 is made up of 13 amino acids. Germline assignment: CDR1 MRHNA and CDR2 SNTAGT. The chain's CDR3 is CASSGTFGDTQYF. CDR3 bases: TGTGCCAGCAGTGGGACATTCGGAGATACGCAGTATTTT.

The rearrangement links TRBV11-3 to TRBJ2-3; D is uncertain. Germline V gene sequence: CDR1 SGHNT, CDR2 YENEEA. The CDR3 has 17 residues. Trimming removed 6 bases at V and 2 bases at J, with 21 bases between. CDR3 sequence (DNA): TGTGCCAGCAGTATAGGAGACCGGGTGAGACCCACAGATACGCAGTATTTT. This translates into CASSIGDRVRPTDTQYF.

The chain links TRBV7-9 to TRBJ1-2, with 8 positions matching TRBD1. With V trimmed by 5 bases and J by 4 bases, 6 bases remained unmatched. Germline V gene sequence: CDR1 SEHNR, CDR2 FQNEAQ (reference sequence). CDR3 size: 14 residues. CDR3 in DNA: TGTGCCAGCAGCCCCGGACAGGGCCCCTATGGCTACACCTTC. This translates into CASSPGQGPYGYTF.

Comments on this clone: Distinct nucleotide sequences in the sample also encode this CDR3. The chain employs TRBV7-6 and TRBJ2-7; 9 bases line up with TRBD2. In germline, CDR1 is SGHVS, CDR2 FNYEAQ. After removal of 5 bases from V and 2 bases from J, the junction contained 7 bases not matched to a gene. The CDR3 spans 15 residues. In nucleotides, the CDR3 is TGTGCCAGCAGCCCCCGGCTAGCGGGAACCTACGAGCAGTACTTC. It encodes CASSPRLAGTYEQYF.

The chain couples TRBV6-5 to TRBJ2-3; 14 positions agree with TRBD2. CDR1 MNHEY and CDR2 SVGAGI come from the germline V gene. Unmatched junction bases numbered 5, after V lost 6 bases and J lost 6 bases. This CDR3 is 15 amino acids long. Here the CDR3 DNA reads TGTGCCAGCAGAAGGACTAGCGGGAGGTTGGATACGCAGTATTTT. Translation: CASRRTSGRLDTQYF.

The rearrangement links TRBV12-3 or TRBV12-4 to TRBJ1-1; no clear D. Trimming cost V 5 bases and J 0 bases, with 7 bases left between them. The CDR3 contains 13 residues. The CDR3 coding sequence is TGTGCCAGCAGTCCACAGTTGAACACTGAAGCTTTCTTT. The encoded protein is CASSPQLNTEAFF.

This chain joins TRBV27 and TRBJ2-5, with no clear D. Germline V gene sequence: CDR1 MNHEY, CDR2 SMNVEV (reference sequence). V was trimmed by 4 bases and J by 2 bases, leaving 2 bases between them. CDR3 length: 11 amino acids. The CDR3 is CASSSQETQYF. For the CDR3, the DNA is TGTGCCAGCAGTTCTCAAGAGACCCAGTACTTC.

The genes are TRBV28 and TRBJ2-4, with D possibly being TRBD2 (6 bases). CDR1 is MDHEN and CDR2 is SYDVKM in the germline V gene. This CDR3 is built from 16 residues. Trimming cost V 3 bases and J 0 bases, with 12 bases left between them. The CDR3 region is CASSLAGYLAKNIQYF. CDR3 in DNA: TGTGCCAGCAGTTTGGCGGGGTATCTAGCCAAAAACATTCAGTACTTC.

The chain's CDR3 is CATSRGGAGTGNYEQYF. In nucleotides, the CDR3 is TGTGCCACCAGCAGAGGGGGTGCCGGGACAGGGAACTACGAGCAGTACTTC. The chain has TRBV15 and TRBJ2-7; 9 bases map to TRBD1. V gave up 1 base and J gave up 3 bases; unmatched junction bases: 10. The CDR3 extends over 17 amino acids. Germline values: CDR1 LNHNV, CDR2 YYDKDF (reference sequence). The full variable domain, completed using reference TRBV15 and TRBJ2-7, is DAMVIQNPRYQVTQFGKPVTLSCSQTLNHNVMYWYQQKSSQAPKLLFHYYDKDFNNEADTPDNFQSRRPNTSFCFLDIRSPGLGDTAMYLCATSRGGAGTGNYEQYFGPGTRLTVT.

This rearrangement joins TRBV5-3 to TRBJ1-2; D perhaps matches TRBD1 (6 bases). TRBV5-3 is an ORF for which the function is uncertain. The CDR3 loop spans 18 amino acids. Deletions cut 4 bases from V and 1 base from J, with 23 bases between. CDR3 sequence: CARSLTDSTYLINYGYTF. The CDR3 coding sequence is TGTGCCAGAAGCCTTACGGACAGTACGTACTTAATTAACTATGGCTACACCTTC.

V is TRBV5-1 and J is TRBJ1-2; a weak D match, TRBD1 (5 bases). CDR3 length: 14 residues. CDR1 and CDR2 from the germline V gene are SGHRS and YFSETQ. Trimming took off 0 bases at V and 2 bases at J, with 8 bases between the two ends. The CDR3 DNA follows: TGCGCCAGCAGCTTGGTAGGGGCCAACTATGGCTACACCTTC. Its protein is CASSLVGANYGYTF.